This entry lists 26 T cell receptor beta chains sequenced from one sample in a study of shared clonotypes between healthy human individuals. Assay used: immunoSEQ multiplex PCR; TCRdb lists only in-frame clones, some missing. The table shows more than 850,000 clones, with around three quarters occurring only once. Sequences were obtained from memory CD4+ T cells from PBMCs. Subset denoted: CD45RA-negative fraction. The receptors derive from a man aged 18 to 29 in good health. Some clones in this sample may be carry-over from other donors' samples.

CDR3 loop: CASSPTDRSNQPQHF. CDR3 coding DNA: TGTGCCAGCAGTCCCACAGACAGGAGCAATCAGCCCCAGCATTTT. The chain is built from TRBV6-6 and TRBJ1-5, with a weak D call TRBD1 (6 bases). The CDR3 spans 15 residues. CDR1 MNHNY and CDR2 SVGAGI come from the germline V gene (reference sequence). Trimming removed 5 bases from V and 1 base from J, with 12 bases in between.

This rearrangement joins TRBV19 to TRBJ1-1, with D possibly matching TRBD1 (5 bases). The length of the CDR3 is 15 residues. The germline V gene has CDR1 LNHDA and CDR2 SQIVND (reference sequence). Trimming pared 4 bases from V and 7 bases from J, leaving 19 bases between. CDR3 sequence (DNA): TGTGCCAGTAGTAGTTGGGGCTTGCATGGGGGTGAAGCTTTCTTT. It is translated as CASSSWGLHGGEAFF. The complete variable domain, with remaining parts taken from reference TRBV19 and TRBJ1-1, reads DGGITQSPKYLFRKEGQNVTLSCEQNLNHDAMYWYRQDPGQGLRLIYYSQIVNDFQKGDIAEGYSVSREKKESFPLTVTSAQKNPTAFYLCASSSWGLHGGEAFFGQGTRLTVV.

V usage is TRBV5-4 and J usage is TRBJ2-1; 15 bases are a match to TRBD2. The CDR3 covers 17 residues. Trimming cost V 0 bases and J 8 bases; bases outside gene matches: 6. Germline V CDR1 and CDR2: SGHNT, YYREEE (reference sequence). DNA for the CDR3: TGTGCCAGCAGCTTGGCCCCCGGGACTAGCGGGAGGTATGAGCAGTTCTTC. It yields the protein CASSLAPGTSGRYEQFF.

This rearrangement joins TRBV7-9 to TRBJ1-1, with a tentative D call TRBD1 (6 bases). V was clipped by 5 bases and J by 0 bases, with 13 bases between them. Germline values: CDR1 SEHNR, CDR2 FQNEAQ (reference sequence). The CDR3 is made up of 15 amino acids. CDR3 bases: TGTGCCAGCAGCCGAACAGGGCACATGAACACTGAAGCTTTCTTT. Its translation is CASSRTGHMNTEAFF.

This clone has ten or more counts. DNA for the CDR3: TGTGCCAGCTCACCACCGATAGGACTAGCGGGCCAGACCGAGGACAATGAGCAGTTCTTC. Amino acids: CASSPPIGLAGQTEDNEQFF. The chain recombines TRBV18 with TRBJ2-1; 11 bases are a match to TRBD2. V lost 0 bases to trimming and J lost 5 bases; unmatched junction nucleotides: 15. CDR3 length equals 20 residues. Germline CDR1 reads KGHSH; CDR2 reads LQKENI.

This rearrangement joins TRBV7-7 to TRBJ1-3; 8 bases align to TRBD1. The germline CDR1 and CDR2 sequences are SSHAT and FNYEAQ (reference sequence). With 3 bases clipped from V and 4 bases from J, the junction kept 5 bases outside the gene matches. The CDR3 spans 15 residues. CDR3 sequence: CASSFGTGHGNTIYF. CDR3 DNA sequence: TGTGCCAGCAGCTTTGGGACAGGACACGGAAACACCATATATTTT.

The chain employs TRBV5-1 and TRBJ1-4; D perhaps matches TRBD1 (6 bases). Trimming removed 5 bases at V and 7 bases at J, with 15 bases between. The germline CDR1 and CDR2 sequences are SGHRS and YFSETQ. This CDR3 has 14 amino acids. Here the CDR3 DNA reads TGCGCCAGCAGTCCGGGGGCGCTGGGTGAAAAACTGTTTTTT. It codes for CASSPGALGEKLFF.

The chain employs TRBV27 and TRBJ2-3, with D uncertain. Between the trimmed V and J ends, which lost 6 bases and 2 bases, there was a span of 9 bases. In germline, CDR1 is MNHEY, CDR2 SMNVEV (reference sequence). CDR3 length equals 13 residues. The CDR3 sequence is CASRKQYTDTQYF. The CDR3 nucleotides read TGTGCCAGCAGAAAACAATACACAGATACGCAGTATTTT.

The V and J genes are TRBV30 and TRBJ1-1; 7 bases agree with TRBD1. CDR1 is GTSNPN, CDR2 SVGIG, per germline (reference sequence). The V gene end was trimmed by 1 base and the J gene end by 3 bases; junction bases not matched to a gene: 8. CDR3 size: 15 residues. In DNA form, the CDR3 reads TGTGCCTGGAGTGAGACGGGACAGAGACACACTGAAGCTTTCTTT. Its translation is CAWSETGQRHTEAFF. Full variable domain (missing parts from reference TRBV30 and TRBJ1-1): SQTIHQWPATLVQPVGSPLSLECTVEGTSNPNLYWYRQAAGRGLQLLFYSVGIGQISSEVPQNLSASRPQDRQFILSSKKLLLSDSGFYLCAWSETGQRHTEAFFGQGTRLTVV.

The sample holds many counts of this clone. This chain links TRBV2 with TRBJ2-7, with D possibly being TRBD1 or TRBD2 (5 bases each). V lost 11 bases and J 4 bases, leaving 9 bases between the germline ends. Germline loops: CDR1 SNHLY, CDR2 FYNNEI. The CDR3 consists of 10 residues. This chain's CDR3 is CAVGEYEQYF. In nucleotides, the CDR3 is TGTGCCGTGGGGGAATACGAGCAGTACTTC.

As to this clone: Since a much larger clone is just one base distant, this may be a read error. The chain carries TRBV11-1 and TRBJ2-7, with D tentatively TRBD1 (6 bases). The CDR3 covers 13 residues. Germline V gene sequence: CDR1 SGHAT, CDR2 FQDESV (reference sequence). V was pared by 1 base and J by 3 bases, with 7 bases between. In DNA, the CDR3 is TGTGCCAGCAGCTTAGGACAGGTCTACGAGCAGTACTTC. Translating gives CASSLGQVYEQYF.

This clone was observed at least ten times. The chain is built from TRBV5-1 and TRBJ2-1; 10 bases fit TRBD1. Germline trimming cut 4 bases from V and 7 bases from J; bases unmatched to any gene: 11. CDR1 SGHRS and CDR2 YFSETQ come from the germline V gene. The CDR3 sequence is 16 residues long. This CDR3 is CASSTRRDRGPNEQFF. CDR3 nucleotides: TGCGCCAGCAGCACGCGCCGGGACAGGGGCCCAAATGAGCAGTTCTTC.

About this clone itself: The sample contains more than one DNA sequence encoding this CDR3. This chain connects TRBV28 to TRBJ2-5; TRBD1 agrees at 8 bases. In germline, CDR1 is MDHEN, CDR2 SYDVKM. The CDR3 consists of 14 residues. J lost 2 bases, V lost 6 bases, and 5 bases had no gene match. Written as DNA, the CDR3 is TGTGCCAGCAGCTGGGACAGGCGACAAGAGACCCAGTACTTC. It specifies CASSWDRRQETQYF.

This chain uses TRBV28 with TRBJ1-1, with TRBD1 matching 8 bases. V lost 5 bases, J lost 0 bases, and 5 bases stayed unmatched. From germline, CDR1 is MDHEN and CDR2 SYDVKM. The CDR3 is 15 amino acids. DNA for the CDR3: TGTGCCAGCAGTGTGACAGGGGCCCTGAACACTGAAGCTTTCTTT. Amino acid sequence: CASSVTGALNTEAFF.

CDR3 in DNA: TGCGCCAGCAGCCAAGCTCCGGGAGGGGAGACCCAGTACTTC. Its protein product is CASSQAPGGETQYF. This chain connects TRBV4-1 to TRBJ2-5; 8 positions match TRBD2. The V gene's germline CDR1 is MGHRA and CDR2 YSYEKL. The CDR3 totals 14 residues. After removal of 1 base from V and 5 bases from J, the junction contained 3 bases not matched to a gene.

The sample holds many counts of this clone. The gene calls are TRBV28 and TRBJ2-7, with a weak D call TRBD2 (6 bases). CDR1 and CDR2 from the germline V gene are MDHEN and SYDVKM. Trimming shortened V by 5 bases and J by 4 bases, and 18 bases separated the two germline ends. The CDR3 extends over 15 amino acids. CDR3 in DNA: TGTGCCAGCAGTCCCCCGGGAGTCCGAGGGTACGAGCAGTACTTC. The encoded protein is CASSPPGVRGYEQYF.

This chain connects TRBV28 to TRBJ2-3, with TRBD2 identical over 7 bases. CDR1 and CDR2 (germline): MDHEN, SYDVKM. Trimming removed 3 bases from V and 4 bases from J; junction bases left unmatched: 7. The CDR3 contains 15 residues. The CDR3 reads CASSFGLVNADTQYF. CDR3 coding DNA: TGTGCCAGCAGTTTTGGACTAGTTAATGCAGATACGCAGTATTTT.

The V gene is TRBV12-5, the J gene TRBJ1-1; D is unresolved. The CDR3 extends over 13 amino acids. V lost 2 bases and J 6 bases, leaving 10 bases between the germline ends. Germline CDR1 and CDR2: LGHNT and FRNRAP. CDR3 nucleotide sequence: TGTGCTAGTGGTTTGACCGACAAAGCTGAAGCTTTCTTT. It codes for CASGLTDKAEAFF.

J is TRBJ1-3 and V is TRBV29-1; 8 bases match TRBD1. This CDR3 comprises 14 residues. Germline loops: CDR1 SQVTM, CDR2 ANQGSEA. The V and J ends lost 6 bases and 2 bases, in that order; junction bases with no gene match: 6. CDR3 sequence: CSVADRGPGNTIYF. CDR3 nucleotide sequence: TGCAGCGTCGCCGACAGGGGACCTGGAAACACCATATATTTT.

The chain links TRBV2 to TRBJ1-1; 8 nucleotides agree with TRBD1. V gave up 5 bases and J gave up 3 bases; unmatched junction bases: 5. The CDR3 length is 14 residues. Looked up from germline, CDR1 is SNHLY and CDR2 is FYNNEI. In DNA, the CDR3 is TGTGCCAGCAGTTCACAGGGGGAGTACACTGAAGCTTTCTTT. Amino acid sequence: CASSSQGEYTEAFF.

This clone was counted once. The gene calls are TRBV4-1 and TRBJ2-2; possibly TRBD1 for D (5 bases). Germline CDR1 is MGHRA and CDR2 is YSYEKL. The CDR3 contains 16 residues. Trimming stripped 0 bases from V and 7 bases from J, with 15 bases between. The CDR3 DNA reads TGCGCCAGCAGCCAAGATCGCGGTGGGGCGCGCGGGGAGCTGTTTTTT. It specifies CASSQDRGGARGELFF.

This clone has a single count. A far larger clone is only one base removed, so a read error is likely. At the DNA level, this CDR3 is encoded by other sequences in the same sample as well. The chain has TRBV7-2 and TRBJ1-4; 7 positions agree with TRBD1. The CDR3 is 16 residues long. J lost 4 bases, V lost 5 bases, and 10 bases had no gene match. CDR1 is SGHTA, CDR2 FQGNSA, per germline. The CDR3 spells CASSLGDRPLNEKLFF. The CDR3 nucleotides are TGTGCCAGCAGCCTCGGGGACAGACCCCTTAATGAAAAACTGTTTTTT. Full variable domain (remainder filled in from reference TRBV7-2 and TRBJ1-4): GAGVSQSPSNKVTEKGKDVELRCDPISGHTALYWYRQSLGQGLEFLIYFQGNSAPDKSGLPSDRFSAERTGGSVSTLTIQRTQQEDSAVYLCASSLGDRPLNEKLFFGSGTQLSVL.

V usage is TRBV2 and J usage is TRBJ2-2; no clear D gene. Trimming left V 7 bases short and J 6 bases short, with 15 bases between. The CDR3 sequence is 14 residues long. CDR1 and CDR2 from the germline V gene are SNHLY and FYNNEI. Here the CDR3 DNA reads TGTGCCAGCATTTTAGATGGGGAAGCCGGGGAGCTGTTTTTT. Translating it yields CASILDGEAGELFF. The full variable domain, completed using reference TRBV2 and TRBJ2-2, is EPEVTQTPSHQVTQMGQEVILRCVPISNHLYFYWYRQILGQKVEFLVSFYNNEISEKSEIFDDQFSVERPDGSNFTLKIRSTKLEDSAMYFCASILDGEAGELFFGEGSRLTVL.

This chain uses TRBV7-2 with TRBJ1-6; no definite D call. Germline lookup yields CDR1 SGHTA and CDR2 FQGNSA. This CDR3 contains 15 residues. The germline V and J ends were trimmed by 2 bases and 8 bases, with 13 bases remaining between them. The CDR3 is CASSLQVLWDSPLHF. DNA for the CDR3: TGTGCCAGCAGCTTACAGGTCCTCTGGGATTCACCCCTCCACTTT.

The chain uses TRBV5-1 and TRBJ2-7; D ambiguous. V dropped 3 bases and J dropped 0 bases, with 10 bases sitting between them. The germline CDR1 and CDR2 sequences are SGHRS and YFSETQ. This CDR3 has 14 residues. This CDR3 is CASSSVESSYEQYF. Written as DNA, the CDR3 is TGCGCCAGCAGCTCGGTAGAGAGCTCCTACGAGCAGTACTTC.

This rearrangement joins TRBV5-1 to TRBJ1-4; TRBD1 is a possible D gene (5 bases). CDR3 length equals 15 residues. The V end lost 0 bases, the J end lost 4 bases, and 10 bases lay between the germline ends. CDR1 and CDR2 from the germline V gene are SGHRS and YFSETQ. The CDR3 sequence: CASSLAAGLNEKLFF. The CDR3 region has the DNA TGCGCCAGCAGCTTGGCCGCAGGGCTTAATGAAAAACTGTTTTTT.